A single sample gave rise to the 9 T cell receptor beta chains below, sequenced in a study of shared clonotypes between healthy human individuals. This table comes from immunoSEQ multiplex PCR, and its TCRdb copy is limited to in-frame clones, with some not included. This sample carries more than 900,000 clones, about four fifths of them seen once, and the ten largest clones take 0.5% to 0.65%. The sequencing sample was made of memory CD4+ T cells from PBMCs. Described subset: CD45RA-negative fraction. The receptor source for this set is a man in his late teens or twenties in good health. Some clones in this sample may be carry-over from other donors' samples.

This clone appeared a single time. The chain recombines TRBV5-8 with TRBJ2-7; D is perhaps TRBD1 (6 bases). In germline, CDR1 is SGHTS, CDR2 YDEGEE. This CDR3 is 15 amino acids long. Between the trimmed V and J ends, which lost 0 bases and 2 bases, there was a span of 12 bases. The CDR3 nucleotides read TGTGCCAGCAGCTTGGAACAGGGAGTTGCCTACGAGCAGTACTTC. Translating gives CASSLEQGVAYEQYF. Full variable domain (remainder filled in from reference TRBV5-8 and TRBJ2-7): EAGVTQSPTHLIKTRGQQATLRCSPISGHTSVYWYQQALGLGLQFLLWYDEGEERNRGNFPPRFSGRQFPNYSSELNVNALELEDSALYLCASSLEQGVAYEQYFGPGTRLTVT.

The rearrangement links TRBV6-1 to TRBJ1-3; D uncertain. Trimming took off 4 bases at V and 7 bases at J, with 8 bases between the two ends. Germline V gene sequence: CDR1 MNHNS, CDR2 SASEGT. The CDR3 contains 12 residues. CDR3 coding DNA: TGTGCCAGCAGTGGATATGGGAACACCATATATTTT. Protein: CASSGYGNTIYF.

The chain combines TRBV2 with TRBJ2-2, with D possibly TRBD2 on 5 matching bases. Per the germline V gene, CDR1 is SNHLY and CDR2 is FYNNEI. CDR3 length: 16 amino acids. V was pared by 7 bases and J by 0 bases, with 15 bases between. CDR3 bases: TGTGCCAGCAAGGCTAGCAGAACATCGAACACCGGGGAGCTGTTTTTT. As protein: CASKASRTSNTGELFF.

The chain has TRBV27 and TRBJ1-5; no clear D. V was pared by 0 bases and J by 5 bases, with 5 bases between. The CDR3 runs 13 residues. Germline V gene data show CDR1 as MNHEY and CDR2 as SMNVEV (reference sequence). The CDR3 DNA follows: TGTGCCAGCAGTTTATCCGACCATCAGCCCCAGCATTTT. This sequence encodes CASSLSDHQPQHF.

This clone was seen once. The chain combines TRBV11-2 with TRBJ2-1; 10 bases match TRBD1. V lost 5 bases to trimming and J lost 9 bases; unmatched junction nucleotides: 13. The CDR3 spans 16 residues. Germline V gene lookup returns CDR1 SGHAT and CDR2 FQNNGV. The CDR3 DNA sequence: TGTGCCAGCAGCACCATCCGGGGACAGGGGATGGGTGAGCAGTTCTTC. This sequence encodes CASSTIRGQGMGEQFF.

This chain uses TRBV5-1 with TRBJ2-2; 13 nucleotides agree with TRBD2. Germline CDR1 is SGHRS and CDR2 is YFSETQ. The CDR3 loop spans 16 amino acids. After removal of 4 bases from V and 7 bases from J, the junction contained 7 bases not matched to a gene. The CDR3, as DNA: TGCGCCAGCAGCCTACTAGCGGGAGGGCCCGGCGGGGAGCTGTTTTTT. Translated, it gives CASSLLAGGPGGELFF.

Comments on this clone: The likely explanation is a read error, given a far larger clone one base away. The same CDR3 also results from other DNA sequences found in this sample. The chain employs TRBV28 and TRBJ1-1, with a weak D call TRBD1 (5 bases). This CDR3 region has 13 residues. Germline CDR1 MDHEN, CDR2 SYDVKM. Trimming shortened V by 2 bases and J by 4 bases, and 8 bases separated the two germline ends. The CDR3 reads CASSLGGGTEAFF. The CDR3 DNA reads as TGTGCCAGCAGTTTAGGGGGTGGCACTGAAGCTTTCTTT. The variable domain in full, completed from reference TRBV28 and TRBJ1-1, reads DVKVTQSSRYLVKRTGEKVFLECVQDMDHENMFWYRQDPGLGLRLIYFSYDVKMKEKGDIPEGYSVSREKKERFSLILESASTNQTSMYLCASSLGGGTEAFFGQGTRLTVV.

V is TRBV5-6 and J is TRBJ1-6; 7 positions match TRBD1. This CDR3 spans 15 amino acids. CDR1 is SGHDT, CDR2 YYEEEE, per germline. The junction had 10 bases not matched to a gene; V was cut back by 4 bases and J by 9 bases. The CDR3, as DNA: TGTGCCAGCAGCCTAACTGCCGGGACAGCTTCACCCCTCCACTTT. This sequence encodes CASSLTAGTASPLHF.

Concerning this clone: A much bigger clone sits one base away, suggesting this may be a read error. The J gene is TRBJ2-7, the V gene TRBV7-3; TRBD2 matches at 8 bases. V shed 2 bases and J 5 bases; nucleotides not matched to a gene: 2. Germline loops: CDR1 SGHTA, CDR2 FQGTGA. The CDR3 is made up of 13 amino acids. CDR3 protein: CASSLLAGHEQYF. Here the CDR3 DNA reads TGTGCCAGCAGCTTACTAGCGGGTCACGAGCAGTACTTC.